The clone carrying this T cell receptor beta chain appeared a few times. This entry comes from a study of blood T cell repertoires in COVID-19. Trimming at V came to 2 bases and at J to 8 bases, leaving 14 bases not matched to a gene. CDR3 length: 17 residues. Germline loops: CDR1 SGHTA, CDR2 FQGNSA. Per the original data handling: The authors estimated nucleated cell counts from reference gene primer amplification. The protocol was immunoSEQ multiplex PCR, while the TCRdb copy is restricted to in-frame clones and leaves out a portion. V and J calls and clone size are given by that table; D and trimming were obtained from the DNA. This sample yields around 96,000 clones, of which 90% to 95% are seen a single time; roughly 4.7% belongs to the top ten.

The sample comprised peripheral blood. The receptor comes from a human donor with active COVID-19. The donor label of this sample is uncertain. The chain combines TRBV7-2 with TRBJ1-3; 8 nucleotides align to TRBD1. DNA for the CDR3: TGTGCCAGCAGCTTAAGGGCAGGGGGCTTTAAGTTGGACACCATATATTTT. It encodes CASSLRAGGFKLDTIYF.